This T cell receptor (beta chain) derives from a study of blood T cell repertoires in COVID-19. Study-level background: Sites in the United States, Italy and Spain provided acute and convalescent COVID-19 samples.

This CDR3 has 16 residues. V shed 7 bases, J shed 6 bases, and the junction held 16 bases outside the gene matches. The V gene's germline CDR1 is SGHRS and CDR2 YFSETQ. This table comes from immunoSEQ multiplex PCR, and its TCRdb copy is limited to in-frame clones, with some not included. The data show 150,000 to 200,000 clones, with roughly 88% seen just once and 10% to 15% held by the top ten. This TCR was recovered from a woman in her sixties who had recovered from COVID-19. The chain recombines TRBV5-1 with TRBJ2-3; 8 bases match TRBD2. Material for sequencing was PBMCs or T cells enriched from blood (not recorded which). CDR3 sequence reads: CASGGTSGGQLDTQYF. The CDR3 DNA reads TGCGCCAGCGGCGGTACTAGCGGAGGCCAACTTGATACGCAGTATTTT. The full variable domain, with the rest looked up from reference TRBV5-1 and TRBJ2-3, is KAGVTQTPRYLIKTRGQQVTLSCSPISGHRSVSWYQQTPGQGLQFLFEYFSETQRNKGNFPGRFSGRQFSNSRSEMNVSTLELGDSALYLCASGGTSGGQLDTQYFGPGTRLTVL.